The TCR beta chain described here comes from a study of cytomegalovirus exposure and HLA in healthy donors. Overall study context: Researchers previously reported finding about 110 million unique TCR beta sequences from 170 million or so T cells.

This PCR relied on a set of 60 Vbeta primers and 13 Jbeta primers. Sequencing used immunoSEQ multiplex PCR; TCRdb keeps in-frame clones, though not all of them. The sample gives 50,000 to 60,000 clones, 73% of which show up once; 2.5% to 3% is in the top ten. Regarding this clone: The junction departs from the called germline gene at one end, perhaps through a read error.

The CDR3 spans 16 residues. Germline V lookup: CDR1 SSHAT, CDR2 FNYEAQ (reference sequence). The sequencing sample was made of PBMCs. This sequence originates from a man aged 18 to 29 in good health and CMV-seronegative. The rearrangement joins TRBV7-7 to TRBJ2-3, with 9 bases fitting TRBD2. For the CDR3, the DNA is TGTGCTAGCAGCCTAGGGGCTAGCGGGACCACAGATACGCAGTATTTT. Translation gives CASSLGASGTTDTQYF.